Shown below are 16 T cell receptor beta chains from a single sample sequenced in a study of T-cell memory formation after mild COVID-19. TCRdb redid the calling of the 5' RACE reads with MiXCR, one entry per CDR3 protein. Of over 450,000 distinct CDR3 sequences listed, about 20% are singletons. Sample: PBMCs or a T cell subset sorted from them (not recorded which). The receptors stem from an adult woman who had mild COVID-19 (a few samples of this study predate the infection). Cell type and time point are not known.

This clonotype showed up just a few times. This chain links TRBV12-3 or TRBV12-4 with TRBJ1-6; D remains ambiguous. Deletions cut 0 bases from V and 7 bases from J, with 10 bases between. CDR3 length: 15 residues. The CDR3 here is CASSLAITANSPLHF. The CDR3, as DNA: TGTGCCAGCAGTTTAGCGATAACAGCCAATTCACCCCTCCACTTT.

The table lists this clonotype with a count of one. This chain uses TRBV30 with TRBJ2-7, with TRBD2 identical over 10 bases. Trimming removed 3 bases from V and 3 bases from J; junction bases left unmatched: 8. Germline V gene data show CDR1 as GTSNPN and CDR2 as SVGIG (reference sequence). This CDR3 has 15 residues. CDR3 sequence reads: CAWREKAGGHYEQYF. In DNA form, the CDR3 reads TGTGCCTGGAGGGAAAAAGCGGGAGGGCACTACGAGCAGTACTTC.

In its sample, this clonotype was seen a few times. The chain carries TRBV6-5 and TRBJ2-7; perhaps TRBD2 as D (5 bases). The V gene lost 4 bases and the J gene lost 6 bases, with 13 bases spanning the gap. The V gene's germline CDR1 is MNHEY and CDR2 SVGAGI. The CDR3 consists of 13 residues. The CDR3 coding sequence is TGTGCCAGCAGTTCCCGGGGTGGGTTCGAGCAGTACTTC. Translating it yields CASSSRGGFEQYF.

The rearrangement uses TRBV4-1 and TRBJ2-1; tentatively, D is TRBD2 (6 bases). The CDR3 is 16 amino acids. Germline CDR1 is MGHRA and CDR2 is YSYEKL. Trimming shortened V by 1 base and J by 6 bases, and 16 bases separated the two germline ends. This CDR3 reads CASSQGLLAKSNEQFF. DNA for the CDR3: TGCGCCAGCAGCCAAGGGTTACTAGCTAAAAGCAATGAGCAGTTCTTC.

The sample holds a few counts of this clonotype. The chain couples TRBV12-3 or TRBV12-4 to TRBJ1-2; no clear D. Trimming cost V 6 bases and J 8 bases, with 16 bases left between them. This CDR3 region has 13 residues. The DNA for the CDR3 is TGTGCCAGCAGCCACAGACGGGGTCGGGGCTACACCTTC. The encoded protein is CASSHRRGRGYTF.

The V and J genes are TRBV3-1 and TRBJ1-3; no clear D gene. Germline CDR1 and CDR2: LGHDT and YNNKEL (reference sequence). The CDR3 has 14 residues. Trimming stripped 0 bases from V and 2 bases from J, with 5 bases between. The CDR3 sequence: CASSQDGTGNTIYF. CDR3 sequence (DNA): TGTGCCAGCAGCCAAGATGGGACTGGAAACACCATATATTTT.

The chain carries TRBV15 and TRBJ2-7, with TRBD2 matching 8 bases. CDR3 length: 15 amino acids. Germline CDR1 and CDR2: LNHNV and YYDKDF (reference sequence). V lost 4 bases and J lost 3; bases outside the gene matches: 8. CDR3 DNA sequence: TGTGCCACCAGCAAACGGGAGGGTGGCAGCTACGAGCAGTACTTC. It translates to CATSKREGGSYEQYF.

V and J are TRBV11-2 and TRBJ2-5, with 11 bases lining up with TRBD2. The CDR3 extends over 14 amino acids. J gave up 4 bases and V 6 bases, and 4 bases lay outside the gene matches. The V gene's germline CDR1 is SGHAT and CDR2 FQNNGV. The CDR3 region has the DNA TGTGCCAGCAGGAATAGCGGGGGGGGAGAGACCCAGTACTTC. It is translated as CASRNSGGGETQYF.

This chain connects TRBV3-1 to TRBJ1-1; TRBD1 agrees at 11 bases. Looked up from germline, CDR1 is LGHDT and CDR2 is YNNKEL (reference sequence). CDR3 size: 15 residues. J gave up 5 bases and V 3 bases, and 5 bases lay outside the gene matches. The CDR3 region has the DNA TGTGCCAGCAGCCACGGGACAGGGGGGATAACTGAAGCTTTCTTT. Translated, it gives CASSHGTGGITEAFF.

V gene TRBV4-2 combines with J gene TRBJ1-4, with D unclear. The V gene's germline CDR1 is LGHNA and CDR2 YNFKEQ. Between the trimmed V and J ends, which lost 1 base and 6 bases, there was a span of 6 bases. CDR3 length: 13 amino acids. The CDR3 DNA reads as TGTGCCAGCAGCCAAGGGACCGATGAAAAACTGTTTTTT. Its translation is CASSQGTDEKLFF.

This clonotype was detected a few times. J is TRBJ2-5 and V is TRBV24-1, with TRBD1 matching 9 bases. The V gene end was trimmed by 6 bases and the J gene end by 5 bases; junction bases not matched to a gene: 9. Germline values: CDR1 KGHDR, CDR2 SFDVKD. This CDR3 region has 15 residues. The CDR3 nucleotides read TGTGCCACCAGTCGACAGGGGGTGGCGGGGGAGACCCAGTACTTC. It translates to CATSRQGVAGETQYF.

The V and J genes are TRBV30 and TRBJ2-2; D is uncertain. The germline CDR1 and CDR2 sequences are GTSNPN and SVGIG (reference sequence). Trimming stripped 4 bases from V and 1 base from J, with 7 bases between. The CDR3 consists of 13 residues. The CDR3 nucleotides are TGTGCCTGGATAAAGGAGAACACCGGGGAGCTGTTTTTT. This sequence encodes CAWIKENTGELFF. Variable domain in full (rest from reference TRBV30 and TRBJ2-2): SQTIHQWPATLVQPVGSPLSLECTVEGTSNPNLYWYRQAAGRGLQLLFYSVGIGQISSEVPQNLSASRPQDRQFILSSKKLLLSDSGFYLCAWIKENTGELFFGEGSRLTVL.

V gene TRBV19 combines with J gene TRBJ2-1; 9 nucleotides agree with TRBD2. V dropped 1 base and J dropped 3; count of bases not matched to a gene: 4. The CDR3 is 16 residues long. Germline V gene data show CDR1 as LNHDA and CDR2 as SQIVND (reference sequence). CDR3 bases: TGTGCCAGTAGTATAGCGGCTAGCGGGGTCTACAATGAGCAGTTCTTC. This translates into CASSIAASGVYNEQFF.

In this sample, this clonotype turned up a few times. This chain joins TRBV2 and TRBJ2-2; D perhaps matches TRBD2 (6 bases). The V end was cut by 1 base, the J end by 5 bases, with 11 bases between. This CDR3 spans 15 amino acids. CDR1 SNHLY and CDR2 FYNNEI come from the germline V gene. DNA of the CDR3: TGTGCCAGCAGTGAAGGTCCAGGGAGGACCGGGGAGCTGTTTTTT. This codes for CASSEGPGRTGELFF.

This clonotype was seen more than once but under ten times. The V gene is TRBV12-3 or TRBV12-4, the J gene TRBJ1-1, with D unresolved. CDR3 length equals 11 residues. Trimming pared 3 bases from V and 11 bases from J, leaving 10 bases between. CDR3 region: CASSFRLLAFF. For the CDR3, the DNA is TGTGCCAGCAGTTTTCGTTTACTGGCTTTCTTT.

The rearrangement uses TRBV5-1 and TRBJ1-4, with TRBD1 as a possible D gene (6 bases). V was clipped by 0 bases and J by 8 bases, with 14 bases between them. The CDR3 contains 15 residues. Germline loops: CDR1 SGHRS, CDR2 YFSETQ. The CDR3 reads CASSLGGHSEEKLFF. CDR3 in DNA: TGCGCCAGCAGCTTGGGGGGGCATTCTGAAGAAAAACTGTTTTTT.